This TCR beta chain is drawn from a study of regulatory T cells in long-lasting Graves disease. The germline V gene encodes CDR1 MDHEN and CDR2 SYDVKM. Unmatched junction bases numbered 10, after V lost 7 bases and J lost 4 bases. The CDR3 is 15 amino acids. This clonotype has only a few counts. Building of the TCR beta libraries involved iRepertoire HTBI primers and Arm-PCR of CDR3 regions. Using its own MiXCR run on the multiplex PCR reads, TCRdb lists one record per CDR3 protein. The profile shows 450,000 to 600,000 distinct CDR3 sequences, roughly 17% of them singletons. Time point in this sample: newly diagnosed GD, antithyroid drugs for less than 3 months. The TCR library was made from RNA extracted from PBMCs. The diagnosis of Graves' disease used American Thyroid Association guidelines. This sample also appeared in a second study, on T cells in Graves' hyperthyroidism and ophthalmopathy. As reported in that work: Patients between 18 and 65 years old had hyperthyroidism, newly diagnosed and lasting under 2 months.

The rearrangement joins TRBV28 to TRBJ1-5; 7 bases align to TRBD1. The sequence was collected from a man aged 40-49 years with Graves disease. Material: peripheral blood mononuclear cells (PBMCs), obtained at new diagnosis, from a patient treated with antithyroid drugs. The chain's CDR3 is CASTVRQGLNQPQHF. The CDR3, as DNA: TGTGCCAGCACCGTACGACAGGGACTAAATCAGCCCCAGCATTTT.